This is a list of T cell receptor beta chains from one sample in a study of blood T cell repertoires in COVID-19. Sequencing used immunoSEQ multiplex PCR; TCRdb keeps in-frame clones, though not all of them. The sample contains 200,000 or so clones, roughly 80% of which appear only once. The sequenced sample was peripheral blood. These receptors originate from a human donor in a cohort sampled during active COVID-19. CDR3s include the opening cysteine and the closing phenylalanine or tryptophan. The order of the fields is V gene, D gene, J gene, CDR3 protein, CDR3 DNA. D genes are given only for firm matches.

v_gene: TRBV18
d_gene: TRBD1
j_gene: TRBJ1-3
CDR3aa: CASSPRTGASGNTIYF
CDR3nt: TGTGCCAGCTCGCCTCGGACAGGAGCCTCTGGAAACACCATATATTTT

v_gene: TRBV9
d_gene: -
j_gene: TRBJ1-3
CDR3aa: CASSAGILGNTIYF
CDR3nt: TGTGCCAGCAGCGCTGGCATTCTCGGAAACACCATATATTTT

v_gene: TRBV7-9
d_gene: -
j_gene: TRBJ1-1
CDR3aa: CASSLFSGNTEAFF
CDR3nt: TGTGCCAGCAGCTTATTTTCAGGGAACACTGAAGCTTTCTTT

v_gene: TRBV11-2
d_gene: -
j_gene: TRBJ1-5
CDR3aa: CASSRDRSGNQPQHF
CDR3nt: TGTGCCAGCAGTCGCGACAGGTCCGGCAATCAGCCCCAGCATTTT

v_gene: TRBV7-3
d_gene: TRBD1
j_gene: TRBJ2-6
CDR3aa: CASSPWTGSSGANVLTF
CDR3nt: TGTGCCAGCAGCCCGTGGACAGGGAGCTCTGGGGCCAACGTCCTGACTTTC

v_gene: TRBV4-2
d_gene: TRBD1
j_gene: TRBJ1-3
CDR3aa: CASSHISSGQGQNTIYF
CDR3nt: TGTGCCAGCAGCCATATCTCATCGGGACAGGGCCAAAACACCATATATTTT

v_gene: TRBV6-6
d_gene: TRBD1
j_gene: TRBJ1-5
CDR3aa: CASSSPDREDQPQHF
CDR3nt: TGTGCCAGCAGTTCTCCCGACAGGGAGGATCAGCCCCAGCATTTT

v_gene: TRBV9
d_gene: TRBD1
j_gene: TRBJ2-7
CDR3aa: CASDPGQGDEQYF
CDR3nt: TGTGCCAGCGACCCGGGACAGGGGGACGAGCAGTACTTC

v_gene: TRBV15
d_gene: TRBD1
j_gene: TRBJ2-3
CDR3aa: CATSRGQALTDTQYF
CDR3nt: TGTGCCACCAGCAGGGGACAGGCTCTCACAGATACGCAGTATTTT

v_gene: TRBV14
d_gene: -
j_gene: TRBJ2-3
CDR3aa: CASSQDLGLTQYF
CDR3nt: TGTGCCAGCAGCCAAGATTTGGGCTTAACGCAGTATTTT

v_gene: TRBV4-2
d_gene: -
j_gene: TRBJ2-5
CDR3aa: CASSPWTGLGQETQYF
CDR3nt: TGTGCCAGCAGCCCTTGGACGGGACTGGGACAAGAGACCCAGTACTTC

v_gene: TRBV7-9
d_gene: -
j_gene: TRBJ1-1
CDR3aa: CASSKTGNTEAFF
CDR3nt: TGTGCCAGCAGCAAGACAGGGAACACTGAAGCTTTCTTT